Following are 31 T cell receptor beta chains from one sample sequenced in a study of T cells in Graves' hyperthyroidism and ophthalmopathy. Authors of the study amplified TCR beta CDR3 regions from RNA transcripts. The TCR CDR3 first-round RT-PCR relied on the HTBI primer set. MiXCR was run by TCRdb on the multiplex PCR reads, yielding one entry per CDR3 protein. Among 660,000 or so distinct CDR3 sequences listed, around 21% were seen once. Sequenced input: blood. These receptors all come from a man aged 25 to 45 with Graves' ophthalmopathy.

This clonotype was found a few times. V is TRBV29-1 and J is TRBJ2-5; 11 bases are shared with TRBD1. J lost 5 bases, V lost 8 bases, and 10 bases had no gene match. The CDR3 is 14 amino acids. Germline-derived CDR1 and CDR2 are SQVTM and ANQGSEA. The CDR3 loop is CSSRGRDRGETQYF. The CDR3 DNA is TGCAGCTCACGGGGCCGGGACAGGGGGGAGACCCAGTACTTC. Using reference TRBV29-1 and TRBJ2-5 for the parts outside the CDR3, the full variable domain is SAVISQKPSRDICQRGTSLTIQCQVDSQVTMMFWYRQQPGQSLTLIATANQGSEATYESGFVIDKFPISRPNLTFSTLTVSNMSPEDSSIYLCSSRGRDRGETQYFGPGTRLLVL.

The genes are TRBV7-9 and TRBJ2-5; 8 nucleotides match TRBD1. The CDR3 sequence is 14 residues long. The trim removed 2 bases at V and 5 bases at J, leaving 4 bases unmatched. The germline gives CDR1 SEHNR, CDR2 FQNEAQ (reference sequence). The CDR3 region has the DNA TGTGCCAGCAGCTTATCGTACAGGGGGGAGACCCAGTACTTC. Its translation: CASSLSYRGETQYF.

This chain joins TRBV3-1 and TRBJ1-6, with D perhaps TRBD1 (5 bases). The germline V gene has CDR1 LGHDT and CDR2 YNNKEL (reference sequence). V dropped 4 bases and J dropped 3 bases, with 13 bases sitting between them. The CDR3 sequence is 16 residues long. The CDR3 sequence: CASSPRDRGYNSPLHF. The DNA of the CDR3 is TGTGCCAGCAGCCCTCGGGACCGAGGCTATAATTCACCCCTCCACTTT. Full variable domain (rest looked up from reference TRBV3-1 and TRBJ1-6): DTAVSQTPKYLVTQMGNDKSIKCEQNLGHDTMYWYKQDSKKFLKIMFSYNNKELIINETVPNRFSPKSPDKAHLNLHINSLELGDSAVYFCASSPRDRGYNSPLHFGNGTRLTVT.

As to this clonotype: Being one base from a much bigger clone, this may be a read error. This chain links TRBV28 with TRBJ2-1, with 9 bases fitting TRBD1. Looked up from germline, CDR1 is MDHEN and CDR2 is SYDVKM. This CDR3 has 16 amino acids. The CDR3 DNA sequence: TGTGCCAGCAATAGGGAGACAGGGGGTCTATACAATGAGCAGCTCTTC. This encodes CASNRETGGLYNEQLF.

This clonotype has a handful of counts. The chain carries TRBV28 and TRBJ2-7; 8 nucleotides match TRBD1. The CDR3 has 15 residues. The J segment lost 2 bases and the V segment lost 4 bases, leaving 7 bases of the junction unmatched. In germline, CDR1 is MDHEN, CDR2 SYDVKM. This CDR3 is CASSSHGQGAYEQYF. The CDR3 nucleotides are TGTGCCAGCAGTTCTCACGGACAGGGAGCCTACGAGCAGTACTTC.

This clonotype was picked up many times. The chain joins TRBV2 to TRBJ2-1; TRBD2 matches at 12 bases. Trimming at V came to 5 bases and at J to 6 bases, leaving 14 bases not matched to a gene. The CDR3 is 18 amino acids. The germline V gene encodes CDR1 SNHLY and CDR2 FYNNEI. CDR3 sequence: CASSSTSPGLAGRNEQFF. The CDR3 DNA sequence: TGTGCCAGCAGTAGCACAAGCCCCGGACTAGCGGGACGCAATGAGCAGTTCTTC.

This clonotype has a count of ten or more. The chain couples TRBV7-2 to TRBJ2-2; D is unclear. Germline CDR1 SGHTA, CDR2 FQGNSA. The CDR3 runs 12 residues. Trimming left V 8 bases short and J 3 bases short, with 7 bases between. Written as DNA, the CDR3 is TGTGCCAGCGGCCAGGACACCGGGGAGCTGTTTTTT. Protein sequence: CASGQDTGELFF.

The gene calls are TRBV6-1 and TRBJ2-2, with 8 nucleotides matching TRBD2. This CDR3 spans 14 amino acids. Germline assignment: CDR1 MNHNS and CDR2 SASEGT. V lost 6 bases and J lost 6; bases outside the gene matches: 6. DNA for the CDR3: TGTGCCAGCAGACGAAGCGGGAGTGCCGGGGAGCTGTTTTTT. Translating gives CASRRSGSAGELFF.

This clonotype has a count of ten or more. The rearrangement links TRBV20-1 to TRBJ2-5, with 9 bases fitting TRBD2. The length of the CDR3 is 17 residues. The V and J ends lost 6 bases and 5 bases, in that order; junction bases with no gene match: 19. Germline values: CDR1 DFQATT, CDR2 SNEGSKA (reference sequence). The CDR3 protein is CSARRSGTSLLDETQYF. The CDR3 bases are TGCAGTGCGAGACGGAGCGGGACTAGCTTATTAGATGAGACCCAGTACTTC.

Remarks on this clonotype: This may come from a read error, since a much larger clone is one base off. The rearrangement links TRBV13 to TRBJ2-3; D is possibly TRBD1 (6 bases). The CDR3 has 13 residues. V lost 7 bases to trimming and J lost 9 bases, with 17 bases between them. Germline V gives CDR1 PRHDT, CDR2 FYEKMQ (reference sequence). CDR3 amino acids: CASNLGVTGTQYF. In nucleotides, the CDR3 is TGTGCCAGCAACTTGGGGGTGACAGGAACGCAGTATTTT.

J is TRBJ2-7 and V is TRBV20-1; 8 bases are shared with TRBD1. Germline V gene sequence: CDR1 DFQATT, CDR2 SNEGSKA (reference sequence). With V trimmed by 6 bases and J by 4 bases, 14 bases remained unmatched. The CDR3 spans 15 residues. The CDR3 loop is CSARQGFFNGYEQYF. The CDR3 bases are TGCAGTGCCCGACAGGGGTTCTTTAACGGTTACGAGCAGTACTTC.

This clonotype was counted a few times. The chain combines TRBV6-1 with TRBJ2-2; possibly TRBD1 or TRBD2 for D (5 bases each). V shed 9 bases and J shed 4 bases, with 12 bases lying between them. Germline-derived CDR1 and CDR2 are MNHNS and SASEGT. The CDR3 loop spans 13 amino acids. CDR3 bases: TGTGCCAGTGGTGGGACCGCCACCGGGGAGCTGTTTTTT. Amino acid sequence: CASGGTATGELFF.

The chain links TRBV7-2 to TRBJ2-5; D not resolved. Germline V gene sequence: CDR1 SGHTA, CDR2 FQGNSA. Trimming shortened V by 6 bases and J by 5 bases, and 13 bases separated the two germline ends. The CDR3 consists of 13 residues. The CDR3 loop reads CASSRRLEETQYF. The CDR3 bases are TGTGCCAGCAGTCGACGATTGGAGGAGACCCAGTACTTC.

As regards this clonotype: In this CDR3 the conserved last residue, phenylalanine or tryptophan, is missing, so a read error is likely. This chain uses TRBV28 with TRBJ2-3, with TRBD2 matching over 8 bases. Germline V gives CDR1 MDHEN, CDR2 SYDVKM. Trimming removed 5 bases from V and 3 bases from J; junction bases left unmatched: 4. This CDR3 has 14 residues. The CDR3 loop reads CASSLSGSTDTQYL. The CDR3 DNA sequence: TGTGCCAGCAGTCTCAGCGGGAGTACAGATACGCAGTATCTT.

This rearrangement joins TRBV20-1 to TRBJ1-5, with D possibly TRBD1 on 5 matching bases. The CDR3 covers 13 residues. V lost 3 bases and J 7 bases, leaving 13 bases between the germline ends. The germline V gene encodes CDR1 DFQATT and CDR2 SNEGSKA (reference sequence). CDR3 amino acids: CSARRDVRQPQHF. CDR3 nucleotides: TGCAGTGCTAGGAGGGACGTCAGACAGCCCCAGCATTTT.

This clonotype was detected only a few times. The chain is built from TRBV7-2 and TRBJ2-2; 7 positions match TRBD2. From germline, CDR1 is SGHTA and CDR2 FQGNSA. V lost 5 bases and J lost 6; bases outside the gene matches: 6. The CDR3 consists of 14 residues. CDR3 in amino acids: CASSRGLTSGELFF. DNA for the CDR3: TGTGCCAGCAGCCGGGGACTAACCTCCGGGGAGCTGTTTTTT.

The chain joins TRBV24-1 to TRBJ2-5; D is uncertain. The CDR3 length is 14 residues. Germline V gene data show CDR1 as KGHDR and CDR2 as SFDVKD. V lost 4 bases and J 2 bases, leaving 10 bases between the germline ends. The CDR3 DNA sequence: TGTGCCACCAGTGAGGTACAAGATCAAGAGACCCAGTACTTC. It is translated as CATSEVQDQETQYF.

This clonotype occurred a few times. This chain joins TRBV24-1 and TRBJ1-5; D is uncertain. There are 14 residues in the CDR3. Germline CDR1 reads KGHDR; CDR2 reads SFDVKD. Trimming removed 2 bases from V and 4 bases from J, with 8 bases in between. CDR3 sequence reads: CATSDSFGNQPQHF. CDR3 DNA sequence: TGTGCCACCAGTGATTCCTTTGGTAATCAGCCCCAGCATTTT.

The chain links TRBV6-1 to TRBJ1-5; no clear D. The germline CDR1 and CDR2 sequences are MNHNS and SASEGT. The CDR3 extends over 19 amino acids. With 6 bases removed from V and 2 bases from J, the gap between germline ends came to 26 bases. The CDR3 sequence is CASSLGSGNGVIRNQPQHF. The CDR3 DNA follows: TGTGCCAGCAGCTTGGGCTCAGGAAACGGCGTCATACGCAATCAGCCCCAGCATTTT.

The chain carries TRBV28 and TRBJ2-1; 8 bases are a match to TRBD1. V lost 5 bases and J lost 5; bases outside the gene matches: 8. Germline loops: CDR1 MDHEN, CDR2 SYDVKM. The CDR3 consists of 15 residues. CDR3 bases: TGTGCCAGCAGTCGACCGGGACAGGCTAACAATGAGCAGTTCTTC. This gives the protein CASSRPGQANNEQFF.

This clonotype was seen more than once but under ten times. This chain joins TRBV4-1 and TRBJ1-1; no clear D. This CDR3 is built from 13 residues. Germline lookup yields CDR1 MGHRA and CDR2 YSYEKL. V was pared by 2 bases and J by 4 bases, with 8 bases between. This CDR3 reads CASSQPFGTEAFF. The CDR3, as DNA: TGCGCCAGCAGCCAACCCTTCGGCACTGAAGCTTTCTTT.

The CDR3 loop is CATSGQGIQPQHF. The DNA of the CDR3 is TGTGCCACCTCGGGACAGGGGATCCAGCCCCAGCATTTT. The rearrangement links TRBV28 to TRBJ1-5; TRBD1 aligns across 10 bases. CDR3 size: 13 residues. Trimming at V came to 10 bases and at J to 7 bases, leaving 7 bases not matched to a gene. Germline CDR1 is MDHEN and CDR2 is SYDVKM.

This clonotype was seen a few times. The chain carries TRBV2 and TRBJ1-6; D might be TRBD1 (5 bases). Between the trimmed V and J ends, which lost 1 base and 0 bases, there was a span of 13 bases. Germline V lookup: CDR1 SNHLY, CDR2 FYNNEI. The CDR3 is 18 residues long. CDR3 coding DNA: TGTGCCAGCAGTGAAGGAGCCCGGGGGAGCTCCTATAATTCACCCCTCCACTTT. Residues: CASSEGARGSSYNSPLHF.

This clonotype was counted many times. V and J are TRBV5-1 and TRBJ1-4, with no clear D. The CDR3 totals 16 residues. V gave up 0 bases and J gave up 0 bases, with 9 bases separating them. Germline V gives CDR1 SGHRS, CDR2 YFSETQ. In nucleotides, the CDR3 is TGCGCCAGCAGCTTGGGATCTCCCGCAACTAATGAAAAACTGTTTTTT. Residues: CASSLGSPATNEKLFF.

This clonotype turned up a few times. The gene calls are TRBV2 and TRBJ2-5; no clear D gene. Germline V gives CDR1 SNHLY, CDR2 FYNNEI. The ends were cut back, 6 bases at V and 5 bases at J, with 13 bases in the middle. This CDR3 spans 13 amino acids. The chain's CDR3 is CASRKKWSETQYF. CDR3 DNA sequence: TGTGCCAGCAGGAAAAAGTGGAGCGAGACCCAGTACTTC.

The table lists this clonotype with a few counts. The DNA of the CDR3 is TGTGCCAGCAGCCCAGCTCCCGGGACAACGAACACCGGGGAGCTGTTTTTT. Protein: CASSPAPGTTNTGELFF. The chain couples TRBV5-8 to TRBJ2-2; weak D call: TRBD1 (6 bases). Trimming cost V 4 bases and J 0 bases, with 16 bases left between them. This CDR3 spans 17 amino acids. Per germline, CDR1 SGHTS and CDR2 YDEGEE.

This clonotype was recorded a few times. Since a much larger clone is just one base distant, this may be a read error. The chain combines TRBV5-1 with TRBJ2-3; 12 nucleotides align to TRBD2. Trimming removed 4 bases from V and 5 bases from J; junction bases left unmatched: 5. CDR1 and CDR2 (germline): SGHRS, YFSETQ. The CDR3 sequence is 15 residues long. CDR3 in amino acids: CASSASSGRGDTQYF. The CDR3 DNA reads as TGCGCCAGCAGCGCCTCTAGCGGGAGGGGAGATACGCAGTATTTT.

This clonotype was found a few times. This chain links TRBV7-6 with TRBJ2-7; 7 positions match TRBD2. CDR1 and CDR2 from the germline V gene are SGHVS and FNYEAQ. The V gene end was trimmed by 7 bases and the J gene end by 0 bases; junction bases not matched to a gene: 6. This CDR3 contains 14 residues. In DNA, the CDR3 is TGTGCCAGCACTCCTGTAGCGGGCTCCTACGAGCAGTACTTC. Amino acid sequence: CASTPVAGSYEQYF.

This clonotype has ten or more counts. The gene calls are TRBV20-1 and TRBJ1-6; D possibly corresponds to TRBD1 (5 bases). The CDR3 loop spans 13 amino acids. V lost 0 bases and J 11 bases, leaving 11 bases between the germline ends. Germline values: CDR1 DFQATT, CDR2 SNEGSKA (reference sequence). This CDR3 reads CSARDRGSPPLHF. DNA of the CDR3: TGCAGTGCTAGAGATCGGGGGAGTCCACCCCTCCACTTT.

This rearrangement joins TRBV7-2 to TRBJ2-4; 7 bases are a match to TRBD2. Looked up from germline, CDR1 is SGHTA and CDR2 is FQGNSA. With V trimmed by 8 bases and J by 2 bases, 3 bases remained unmatched. The CDR3 sequence is 13 residues long. As DNA, the CDR3 is TGTGCCAGCGTGGGGGGGTCCAAAAACATTCAGTACTTC. Translated, it gives CASVGGSKNIQYF.

Written as DNA, the CDR3 is TGTGCCAGCAGCTTATTGACAGGGAATTATGAAAAACTGTTTTTT. Its protein is CASSLLTGNYEKLFF. The gene calls are TRBV11-2 and TRBJ1-4; TRBD1 agrees at 7 bases. This CDR3 contains 15 residues. Trimming took 2 bases from V and 6 from J; bases not matched to a gene: 6. Germline V gene lookup returns CDR1 SGHAT and CDR2 FQNNGV.